This T cell receptor (beta chain) originates from a study of blood T cells in healthy people across ages. PCR was performed a second time for about 6 to 12 cycles using a sample-barcoded 5' primer and a J-beta primer mix. Via MiXCR, TCRdb re-called the 5' RACE reads, giving one row per CDR3 protein. The repertoire consists of more than 1 million distinct CDR3 sequences, with 40% to 55% occurring once and the leading ten covering 15% to 20%. V shed 3 bases and J 7 bases; nucleotides not matched to a gene: 10. The CDR3 is 15 residues long. Germline loops: CDR1 MNHNS, CDR2 SASEGT. This clonotype was seen only a few times. Peripheral blood from each donor was collected in a volume of about 10 milliliters. Per individual sample, total RNA of at least 5.5 micrograms was extracted.

Sequenced sample: blood. This rearrangement joins TRBV6-1 to TRBJ2-7, with 9 bases aligning to TRBD1. This sequence was found in a woman aged 55-69 years in good health. As DNA, the CDR3 is TGTGCCAGCAGTGAGGGGACAGGGCAAGCGAGGGAGCAGTACTTC. The encoded protein is CASSEGTGQAREQYF.